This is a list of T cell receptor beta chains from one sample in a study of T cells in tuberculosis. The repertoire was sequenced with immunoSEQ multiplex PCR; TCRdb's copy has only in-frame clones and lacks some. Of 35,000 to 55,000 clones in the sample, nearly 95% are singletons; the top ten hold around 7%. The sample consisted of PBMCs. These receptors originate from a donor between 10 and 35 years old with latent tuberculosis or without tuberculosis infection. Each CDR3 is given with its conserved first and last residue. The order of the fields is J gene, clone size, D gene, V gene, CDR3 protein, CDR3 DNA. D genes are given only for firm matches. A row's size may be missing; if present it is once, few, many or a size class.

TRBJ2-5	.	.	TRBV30	CAWSVREKYF	TGTGCCTGGAGTGTAAGAGAGAAGTACTTC
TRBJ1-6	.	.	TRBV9	CASSPGSLNNSPLHF	TGTGCCAGCAGCCCAGGGTCCCTCAATAATTCACCCCTCCACTTT
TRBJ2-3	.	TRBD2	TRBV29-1	CSVEEWLAGGDTQYF	TGCAGCGTTGAAGAGTGGCTAGCGGGAGGTGATACGCAGTATTTT
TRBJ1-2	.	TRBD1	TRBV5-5	CASSLLGTGDGRGYTF	TGTGCCAGCAGCTTGTTAGGGACAGGGGACGGTCGTGGCTACACCTTC
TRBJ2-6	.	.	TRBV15	CATSREPPGAGANVLTF	TGTGCCACCAGCAGAGAGCCGCCAGGCGCTGGGGCCAACGTCCTGACTTTC
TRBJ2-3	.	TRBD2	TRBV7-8	CASSSLLAGEHMTDTQYF	TGTGCCAGCAGCTCTTTGCTAGCGGGAGAGCATATGACAGATACGCAGTATTTT
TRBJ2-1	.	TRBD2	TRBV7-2	CASSRLAASYNEQFF	TGTGCCAGCAGCCGACTAGCGGCCTCCTACAATGAGCAGTTCTTC
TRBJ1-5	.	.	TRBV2	CASREGPSVNQPQHF	TGTGCCAGCCGGGAGGGCCCCTCAGTGAATCAGCCCCAGCATTTT
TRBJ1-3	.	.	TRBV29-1	CSVDRGNTIYF	TGCAGCGTTGATCGGGGGAACACCATATATTTT
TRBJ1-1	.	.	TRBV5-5	CASSLGRSLNTEAFF	TGTGCCAGCAGCTTGGGCCGGTCCCTGAACACTGAAGCTTTCTTT
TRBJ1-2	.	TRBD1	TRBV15	CATSRNHAGTGDPDGYTF	TGTGCCACCAGCAGAAATCACGCGGGGACAGGGGACCCAGATGGCTACACCTTC
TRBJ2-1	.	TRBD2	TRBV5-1	CASKTSGDSYNEQFF	TGCGCCAGCAAGACTAGCGGGGACTCCTACAATGAGCAGTTCTTC
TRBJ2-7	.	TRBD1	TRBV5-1	CASSSGQWAYEQYF	TGCGCCAGCAGCTCGGGACAGTGGGCCTACGAGCAGTACTTC
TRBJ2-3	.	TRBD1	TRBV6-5	CASSGQGADTQYF	TGTGCCAGCAGCGGACAGGGGGCAGATACGCAGTATTTT
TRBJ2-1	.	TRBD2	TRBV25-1	CASSEFGTSDHEQFF	TGTGCCAGCAGTGAATTCGGGACTAGCGACCATGAGCAGTTCTTC
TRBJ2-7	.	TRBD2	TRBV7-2	CASSLGGGYEQYF	TGTGCCAGCAGCTTAGGGGGGGGCTACGAGCAGTACTTC
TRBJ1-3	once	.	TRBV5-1	CASSRRDGDSGNTIYF	TGCGCCAGCAGTAGGAGGGACGGAGACTCTGGAAACACCATATATTTT
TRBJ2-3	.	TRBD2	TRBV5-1	CASSLTLAGGSGNTQYF	TGCGCCAGCAGCTTGACCTTAGCGGGAGGGTCCGGGAATACGCAGTATTTT
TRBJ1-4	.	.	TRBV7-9	CASSLYRFREAGDEKLFF	TGTGCCAGCAGCTTATACCGGTTCCGGGAGGCAGGGGATGAAAAACTGTTTTTT
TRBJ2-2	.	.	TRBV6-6	CATVWREKTGELFF	TGTGCCACCGTTTGGAGGGAGAAGACCGGGGAGCTGTTTTTT
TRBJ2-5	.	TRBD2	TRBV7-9	CASVREAGVETQYF	TGTGCCAGCGTTCGGGAGGCGGGAGTAGAGACCCAGTACTTC
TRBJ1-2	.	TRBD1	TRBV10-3	CALKGQGPSGYTF	TGTGCCCTAAAAGGACAGGGTCCGTCTGGCTACACCTTC
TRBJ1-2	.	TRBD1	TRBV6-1	CASSDTGTGLGYTF	TGTGCCAGCAGCGACACCGGGACAGGCCTTGGCTACACCTTC
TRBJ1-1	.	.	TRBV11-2	CASSITGSNTEAFF	TGTGCCAGCAGCATAACAGGGTCGAACACTGAAGCTTTCTTT
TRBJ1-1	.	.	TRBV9	CASSVGGQPNTEAFF	TGTGCCAGCAGCGTAGGAGGACAGCCCAACACTGAAGCTTTCTTT
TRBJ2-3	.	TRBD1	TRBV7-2	CASSLGRTGSADTQYF	TGTGCCAGCAGCTTAGGCAGGACAGGGAGCGCAGATACGCAGTATTTT